This T cell receptor beta chain was identified during a study of PD-1 blockade in classical Hodgkin lymphoma. The time point was: cycle 4 day 1 (C4D1), after 5 to 7 weeks of nivolumab. Every one of the patients relapsed after autologous stem cell transplantation (brentuximab vedotin exposure was variable). With respect to this clone: What it recognizes is unknown.

The data were produced by immunoSEQ multiplex PCR, yet TCRdb's version contains in-frame clones alone and is incomplete. The table records more than 95,000 clones, about 92% of them present only once. J gave up 0 bases and V 6 bases, and 8 bases lay outside the gene matches. From germline, CDR1 is SQVTM and CDR2 ANQGSEA. The CDR3 has 15 amino acids. Study-level results: Underlying causes for the observed repertoire differences were not defined, possibly disease activity or prior therapy.

The clonotype was recovered from a human donor with classical Hodgkin lymphoma. This chain uses TRBV29-1 with TRBJ2-3; 8 positions agree with TRBD2. The sample in question was peripheral blood mononuclear cells (PBMCs), obtained before the fourth cycle of nivolumab. The CDR3 reads CSVSAGVSSTDTQYF. For the CDR3, the DNA is TGCAGCGTGTCAGCGGGAGTGTCTAGCACAGATACGCAGTATTTT.